The rows below give T cell receptor beta chains drawn from one sample of a study of blood T cell repertoires in COVID-19. Assay: immunoSEQ multiplex PCR; the TCRdb copy retains only in-frame clones and omits some. Found here are about 260,000 clones, approximately 90% of them singletons; the top ten hold approximately 3.3%. Input material: peripheral blood. These receptors all stem from a woman between 40 and 50 years old with acute or convalescent COVID-19. CDR3s include the opening cysteine and the closing phenylalanine or tryptophan. Fields, in order: clone size, J gene, V gene, CDR3 protein. A row's size may be missing; if present it is once, few, many or a size class.

NA TRBJ1-2 TRBV4-1 CASSSPGSSYGYTF
NA TRBJ1-1 TRBV4-1 CASSSLGGVLTEAFF
NA TRBJ2-1 TRBV30 CAWGTGGPWQFF
NA TRBJ2-2 TRBV11-2 CASSFYRATGELFF
NA TRBJ2-3 TRBV5-1 CASSSPTSGVSDTQYF
NA TRBJ2-5 TRBV27 CASSLYGGGRYQETQYF
NA TRBJ1-2 TRBV7-2 CASSFTGEGIYGYTF
NA TRBJ1-1 TRBV9 CASSVPQNYSEAFF
NA TRBJ1-2 TRBV30 CAWSVLAENYGYTF
NA TRBJ2-2 TRBV11-2 CASSLVGARELFF
NA TRBJ1-2 TRBV19 CASTGTGANYGYTF
NA TRBJ2-1 TRBV10-3 CAISLLAGAQNEQFF
NA TRBJ2-3 TRBV4-1 CASSRVTSGGPGSTDTQYF
NA TRBJ1-2 TRBV20-1 CTLNGGFGYTF
NA TRBJ1-2 TRBV9 CASSVEQGTVYGYTF
NA TRBJ2-5 TRBV1 CTSSPRTVADGQYF
once TRBJ1-1 TRBV15 CATSRGPGRGQGINSKAFF
NA TRBJ1-6 TRBV30 CAWSVRGNSPLHF
NA TRBJ2-3 TRBV11-2 CASSLTVSGGNTQYF
NA TRBJ1-2 TRBV10-3 CAISGQGIYYGYTF
NA TRBJ2-1 TRBV29-1 CSVEDRGNEQFF
NA TRBJ2-6 TRBV7-3 CASSPWTGAGANVLTF
NA TRBJ1-2 TRBV4-1 CASSQPARGRGGYTF
few TRBJ1-2 TRBV29-1 CSVRPGTGDGYTF
NA TRBJ1-3 TRBV6-6 CASSLGGSGNTIYF
NA TRBJ1-2 TRBV20-1 CSASSVYGYTF
NA TRBJ2-3 TRBV9 CASSVLAGGSVDTQYF
NA TRBJ2-5 TRBV6-1 CASSEDFSGGLETQYF
NA TRBJ2-3 TRBV5-1 CASSSTGGGTDTQYF
once TRBJ2-1 TRBV5-1 CASSLSDRGSPEQFF
NA TRBJ1-2 TRBV19 CASLTGGGYGYTF
NA TRBJ1-3 TRBV7-9 CASTLSQGSNTIYF
NA TRBJ2-2 TRBV27 CASSRETSFPGELFF
few TRBJ1-1 TRBV6-4 CASSDGQARTEAFF
NA TRBJ1-6 TRBV11-2 CASSLKGQNSPLHF
NA TRBJ2-2 TRBV30 CAWTRAGANTGELFF
NA TRBJ2-3 TRBV5-4 CASSLGGRSTDTQYF
once TRBJ2-3 TRBV9 CASSEPRGENTDTQYF
NA TRBJ1-1 TRBV2 CASTYKAGVTEAFF
NA TRBJ2-5 TRBV3-1/TRBV3-2 CASSHGSGGGGETQYF
NA TRBJ1-1 TRBV30 CAWSSGSGTEAFF
NA TRBJ1-2 TRBV7-2 CASSFGDRVSGYTF
NA TRBJ1-1 TRBV5-1 CASTQQLNTEAFF
many TRBJ1-2 TRBV20-1 CSASQGASIYGYTF
NA TRBJ1-2 TRBV20-1 CSAIQGAGYTF
NA TRBJ2-3 TRBV30 CAWTYTGGADTQYF
NA TRBJ1-1 TRBV12-3/TRBV12-4 CASCRDRATEAFF
once TRBJ1-4 TRBV5-1 CASRGQEGINEKLFF
few TRBJ1-2 TRBV27 CASSLSRDNYGYTF
NA TRBJ1-6 TRBV6-5 CASRPAQANSPLHF
NA TRBJ1-6 TRBV30 CAWSGGSSYNSPLHF
NA TRBJ1-3 TRBV6-5 CASRAKYGGGNTIYF
NA TRBJ1-1 TRBV27 CASRLTPPQTLNTEAFF
NA TRBJ1-4 TRBV6-5 CASSYRGREKLFF
NA TRBJ1-6 TRBV24-1 CATSDLIGPLHF
NA TRBJ1-1 TRBV7-6 CASSLGQLNTEAFF
NA TRBJ2-1 TRBV18 CASSPPGAPYNEQFF
NA TRBJ1-1 TRBV7-2 CASSPRTGMNTEAFF